The rows below give T cell receptor beta chains drawn from one sample of a study of early T cells in non-severe SARS-CoV-2 infection. MiXCR was run by TCRdb on the 5' RACE reads, yielding one entry per CDR3 protein. The repertoire has about 35,000 distinct CDR3 sequences, 4.5% to 7.5% of them found once; the top ten carry roughly 4.8%. Sample: whole blood. The receptors derive from an adult who was a healthcare worker with PCR-confirmed SARS-CoV-2 infection or an uninfected control (not recorded which). CDR3s include the opening cysteine and the closing phenylalanine or tryptophan. A D gene is named only where the DNA matches it firmly. Not every row has a clone size; where given, it reads once, few, many or a size class.

J,D,size,length,V,DNA,CDR3
TRBJ1-1,NA,few,13,TRBV30,TGTGCCTGGAGCGACGGAGGGCGGACTGAAGCTTTCTTT,CAWSDGGRTEAFF
TRBJ1-2,NA,NA,14,TRBV5-5,TGTGCCAGCAGCTTGGGCGGGACCCTCGCGAGCTACACCTTC,CASSLGGTLASYTF
TRBJ1-1,NA,many,14,TRBV6-5,TGTGCCAGCAGTTACACGCTCAGGGACCACGTAGCTTTCTTT,CASSYTLRDHVAFF
TRBJ2-1,TRBD2,NA,15,TRBV20-1,TGCAGTGCTAGTGAGGCTAGCGGGACTGTGAATGAGCAGTTCTTC,CSASEASGTVNEQFF
TRBJ1-1,TRBD1,many,20,TRBV28,TGTGCCAGCAGTTTAATCGCCCCCGGGCGGACAGGGGGCAAGAACACTGAAGCTTTCTTT,CASSLIAPGRTGGKNTEAFF
TRBJ2-7,TRBD1,many,16,TRBV20-1,TGCAGTGCGAGGGGAATACCGGACAGGGGGCAGTACGAGCAGTACTTC,CSARGIPDRGQYEQYF
TRBJ2-3,NA,many,16,TRBV18,TGTGCCAGCTCACCTGGACTGAGCCAGGGCACAGATACGCAGTATTTT,CASSPGLSQGTDTQYF
TRBJ2-5,TRBD1,NA,13,TRBV10-1,TGCGCCAGCAGCAGACAGGGGAAAGAGACCCAGTACTTC,CASSRQGKETQYF
TRBJ2-1,NA,many,16,TRBV5-3,TGTGCCAGGACCGTTAAAGCGGTAAACTCCTACAATGAGCAGTTCTTC,CARTVKAVNSYNEQFF
TRBJ2-3,NA,NA,14,TRBV10-3,TGTGCCATCAGTGATAGGGCCCAGGCAGATACGCAGTATTTT,CAISDRAQADTQYF
TRBJ2-7,NA,many,14,TRBV30,TGTGCCTGGAGTGTGTCAGGGAAGGCCTACGAGCAGTACTTC,CAWSVSGKAYEQYF
TRBJ2-1,TRBD2,many,17,TRBV19,TGTGCCAGTAGTATGGGCGGCGGGGGGAGCTCCTACAATGAGCAGTTCTTC,CASSMGGGGSSYNEQFF
TRBJ2-7,NA,many,18,TRBV27,TGTGCCAGTAGTCCGGGACGGCCAGAGTGGAGCGGAGACTACGAGCAGTACTTC,CASSPGRPEWSGDYEQYF